These T cell receptor beta chains were read from a single sample in a study of CD8 T cells in Susac syndrome. Via MiXCR, TCRdb re-called the immunoSEQ multiplex PCR reads, giving one row per CDR3 protein. This sample has around 80,000 distinct CDR3 sequences, with roughly 92% found just once. Sequenced: CD8+ T cells from PBMCs. The receptors shown here come from a human donor with Susac syndrome. Both conserved end residues are trimmed from each CDR3.

>14|TRBV20-1
SARTSGRARYNEQF
>13|TRBV7-2
ASSPPRLPTYEQY
>14|TRBV28
ASSLAGTGASYEQY
>12|TRBV6-2/TRBV6-3
ASSYAQRMDIQY
>16|TRBV20-1
SAKLAGQSSWSNQPQH
>12|TRBV5-1
ASRLTRFTDTQY
>11|TRBV19
ASTIQTNQPQH
>13|TRBV6-6
ASSYPGQRTDTQY
>14|TRBV7-9
ASSPEGRPGWYEQY
>11|TRBV9
ASSVINTGELF
>12|TRBV7-2
ASSSDRGDYGYT
>13|TRBV7-2
ASSTGQGGVYGYT
>16|TRBV10-3
AIRPTSGRASDTDTQY
>11|TRBV20-1
SATRGVGDEQY
>11|TRBV7-2
ASSLGGHNEQF
>14|TRBV7-6
ASSSNPSGTNSPLH
>13|TRBV18
ASSPQSGSPGGYT
>11|TRBV29-1
SVVLPSTDTQY
>14|TRBV6-1
ASSQSDWRTIYEQY
>14|TRBV18
ASSPPQGLFNYGYT
>13|TRBV5-1
ASSLGELHSYEQY
>14|TRBV6-1
ASSGGQEAQVSEQY
>12|TRBV30
AWSVDRTISPLH
>11|TRBV27
ASRAWEGDEQY
>11|TRBV11-3
ASSQDRGGEQY
>14|TRBV3-1
ASSQTGAGNTGELF
>14|TRBV7-9
ASSPLQGSRVYEQY
>10|TRBV5-6
ASSPGISPLH
>9|TRBV6-2/TRBV6-3
ASSPGREQF
>12|TRBV20-1
SALEAIASYEQY
>14|TRBV30
AWSTLTRGMNTEAF
>11|TRBV4-1
ASSQDQWGEQF
>14|TRBV21-1
ASSKVGHTENTEAF
>13|TRBV18
ASSSLDGLNSPLH
>11|TRBV29-1
SVRTGGNTEAF
>14|TRBV4-3
ASSQDSWGGGNTIY
>16|TRBV3-1
ASSQEAPGTSYGNTIY
>12|TRBV7-2
ASSVGQTDYGYT
>11|TRBV27
ASSLSGQQPQH
>11|TRBV29-1
SVAGVNTGELF
>10|TRBV29-1
SVGSAGTEAF
>14|TRBV19
ASSEQGTSENNEQF
>15|TRBV9
ASSVRSGGSSYNEQF